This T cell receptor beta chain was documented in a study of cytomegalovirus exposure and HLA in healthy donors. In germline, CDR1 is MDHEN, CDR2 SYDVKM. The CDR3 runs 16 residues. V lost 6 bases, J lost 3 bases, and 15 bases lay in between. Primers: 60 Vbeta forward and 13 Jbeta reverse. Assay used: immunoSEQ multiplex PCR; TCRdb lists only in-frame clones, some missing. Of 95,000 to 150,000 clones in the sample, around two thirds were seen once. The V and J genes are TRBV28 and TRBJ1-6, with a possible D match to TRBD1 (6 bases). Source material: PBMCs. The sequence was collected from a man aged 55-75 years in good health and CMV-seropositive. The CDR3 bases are TGTGCCAGCAGCCCCTCGGCCAGGGGCTATAATTCACCCCTCCACTTT. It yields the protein CASSPSARGYNSPLHF.